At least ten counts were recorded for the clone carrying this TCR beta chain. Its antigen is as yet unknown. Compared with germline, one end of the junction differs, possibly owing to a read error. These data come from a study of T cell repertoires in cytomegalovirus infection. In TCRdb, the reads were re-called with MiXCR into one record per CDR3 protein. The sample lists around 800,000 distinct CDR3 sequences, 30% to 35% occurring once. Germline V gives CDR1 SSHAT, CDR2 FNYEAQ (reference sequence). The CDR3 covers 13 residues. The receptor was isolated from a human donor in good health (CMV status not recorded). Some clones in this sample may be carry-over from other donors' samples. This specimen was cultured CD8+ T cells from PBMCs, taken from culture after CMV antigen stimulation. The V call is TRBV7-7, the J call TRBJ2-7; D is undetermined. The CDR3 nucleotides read TGTGCTAGCAGCTTAGGGTCTTTTAACGAGCAGTACTTC. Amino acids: CASSLGSFNEQYF.